The T cell receptor beta chain described here comes from a study of T-cell reconstitution after alpha-beta-depleted transplantation in children. The CDR3 loop spans 16 amino acids. V trimming: 3 bases; J trimming: 4 bases; junction bases outside the gene matches: 6. Unique molecular identifiers were used to barcode this TCRbeta library. TCRdb redid the calling of the PCR reads with MiXCR, one entry per CDR3 protein. Of about 480,000 distinct CDR3 sequences in the sample, under 15% were seen once. The receptor's source is a human donor who donated a stem cell graft to a child with combined immunodeficiency. The sequences come from PBMCs from the stem cell graft donor, collected from the stem cell graft. The rearrangement joins TRBV12-3 or TRBV12-4 to TRBJ2-2; 9 nucleotides agree with TRBD2. The CDR3 DNA is TGTGCCAGCAGTTTTTGGGCGGGAGGGCCCACCGGGGAGCTGTTTTTT. Amino acid sequence: CASSFWAGGPTGELFF.